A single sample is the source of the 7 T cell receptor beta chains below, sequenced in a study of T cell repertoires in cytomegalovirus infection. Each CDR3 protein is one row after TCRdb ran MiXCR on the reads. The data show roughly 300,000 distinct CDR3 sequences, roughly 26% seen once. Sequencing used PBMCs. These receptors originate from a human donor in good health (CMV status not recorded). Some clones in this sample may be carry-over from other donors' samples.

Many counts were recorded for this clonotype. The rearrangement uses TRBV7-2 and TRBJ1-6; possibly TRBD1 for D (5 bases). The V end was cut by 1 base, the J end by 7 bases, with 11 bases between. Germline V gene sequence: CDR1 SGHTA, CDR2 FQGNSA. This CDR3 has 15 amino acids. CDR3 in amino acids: CASSLVQGGNSPLHF. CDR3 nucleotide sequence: TGTGCCAGCAGCTTAGTTCAGGGAGGAAATTCACCCCTCCACTTT.

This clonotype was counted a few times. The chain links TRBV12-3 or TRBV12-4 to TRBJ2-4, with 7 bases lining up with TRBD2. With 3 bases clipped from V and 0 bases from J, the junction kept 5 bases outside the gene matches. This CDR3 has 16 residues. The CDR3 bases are TGTGCCAGCAGTTTCGGGGGGAGCCGAGCCAAAAACATTCAGTACTTC. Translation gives CASSFGGSRAKNIQYF.

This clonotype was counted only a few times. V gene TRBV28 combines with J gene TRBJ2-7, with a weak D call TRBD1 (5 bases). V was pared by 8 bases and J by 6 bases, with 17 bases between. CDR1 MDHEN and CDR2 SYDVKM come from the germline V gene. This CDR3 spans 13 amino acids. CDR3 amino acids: CASYLPGSGEQYF. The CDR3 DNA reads TGTGCCAGCTATCTTCCAGGGTCGGGCGAGCAGTACTTC.

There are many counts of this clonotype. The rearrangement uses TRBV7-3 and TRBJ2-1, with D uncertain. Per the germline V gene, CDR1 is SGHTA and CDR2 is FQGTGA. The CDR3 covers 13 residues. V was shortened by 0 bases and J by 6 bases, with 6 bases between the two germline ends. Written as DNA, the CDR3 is TGTGCCAGCAGCTTAACGACCCTCAATGAGCAGTTCTTC. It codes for CASSLTTLNEQFF.

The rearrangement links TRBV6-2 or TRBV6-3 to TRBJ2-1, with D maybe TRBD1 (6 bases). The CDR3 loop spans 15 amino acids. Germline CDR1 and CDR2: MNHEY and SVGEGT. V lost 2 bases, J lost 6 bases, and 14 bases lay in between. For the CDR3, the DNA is TGTGCCAGCAGTTACCGACAGGCTTGGAGCAATGAGCAGTTCTTC. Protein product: CASSYRQAWSNEQFF.

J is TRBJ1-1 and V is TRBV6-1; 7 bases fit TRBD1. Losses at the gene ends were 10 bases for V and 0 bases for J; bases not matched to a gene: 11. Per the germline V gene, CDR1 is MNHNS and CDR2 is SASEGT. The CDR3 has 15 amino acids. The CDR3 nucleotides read TGTGCCACCAACCCGACAGGGTTGATGAACACTGAAGCTTTCTTT. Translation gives CATNPTGLMNTEAFF.

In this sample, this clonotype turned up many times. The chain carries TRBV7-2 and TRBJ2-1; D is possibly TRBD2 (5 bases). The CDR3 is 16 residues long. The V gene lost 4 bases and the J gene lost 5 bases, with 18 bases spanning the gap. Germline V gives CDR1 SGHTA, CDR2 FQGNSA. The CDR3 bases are TGTGCCAGCAGCTCCTCAGGAGCGGTTGGACACAATGAGCAGTTCTTC. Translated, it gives CASSSSGAVGHNEQFF.